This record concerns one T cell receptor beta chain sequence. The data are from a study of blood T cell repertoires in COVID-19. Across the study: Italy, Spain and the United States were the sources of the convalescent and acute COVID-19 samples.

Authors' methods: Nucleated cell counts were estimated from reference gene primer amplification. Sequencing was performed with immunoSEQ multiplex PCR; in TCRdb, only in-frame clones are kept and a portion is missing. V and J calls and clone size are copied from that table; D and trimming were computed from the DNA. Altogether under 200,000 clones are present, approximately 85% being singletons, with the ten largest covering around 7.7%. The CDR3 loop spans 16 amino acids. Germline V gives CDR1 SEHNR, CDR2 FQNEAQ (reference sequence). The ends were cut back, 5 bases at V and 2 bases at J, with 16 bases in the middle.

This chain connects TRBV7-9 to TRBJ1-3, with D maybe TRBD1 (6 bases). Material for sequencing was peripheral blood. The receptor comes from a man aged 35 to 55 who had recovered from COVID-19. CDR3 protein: CASSPTDSWAGNTIYF. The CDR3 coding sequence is TGTGCCAGCAGCCCCACGGACAGTTGGGCTGGAAACACCATATATTTT.